This T cell receptor (beta chain) stems from a study of blood T cell repertoires in COVID-19. Across under 25 US areas, participants ranged in age from 18 to 89 years. The J segment lost 6 bases and the V segment lost 6 bases, leaving 13 bases of the junction unmatched. The V gene's germline CDR1 is SGHAT and CDR2 FQNNGV. CDR3 size: 16 residues. Using immunoSEQ multiplex PCR, the repertoire was profiled, and TCRdb retains in-frame clones only, with some absent. Here the sample spans more than 200,000 clones, over 80% being singletons. V usage is TRBV11-2 and J usage is TRBJ2-3, with 9 bases that match TRBD2. Sequencing was carried out using PBMCs or T cells enriched from blood (not recorded which). This receptor was identified in a woman aged 25 to 39 who had been exposed to COVID-19. CDR3: CASRRGVAGVMDTQYF. CDR3 nucleotides: TGTGCCAGCAGGAGAGGGGTAGCGGGAGTAATGGATACGCAGTATTTT.